This T cell receptor beta chain was identified during a study of T cell changes during pregnancy in multiple sclerosis. Using immunoSEQ multiplex PCR, the repertoire was profiled, and TCRdb retains in-frame clones only, with some absent. The sample shows about 32,000 clones, roughly 87% of them seen only once. This CDR3 has 14 residues. CDR1 is SGDLS and CDR2 is YYNGEE in the germline V gene. Trimming cost V 3 bases and J 1 base, with 10 bases left between them. The chain employs TRBV9 and TRBJ1-1; D unresolved. This clonotype originated in a female donor with multiple sclerosis, enrolled in a pregnancy study. The sequencing used CD8+ T cells from peripheral blood mononuclear cells, collected in the second trimester of pregnancy. The DNA of the CDR3 is TGTGCCAGCAGCGGCGGGGTGGCGAACACTGAAGCTTTCTTT. The encoded protein is CASSGGVANTEAFF.